The text below deals with one T cell receptor (beta chain). TCRdb's copy holds only in-frame clones and misses some; the assay was immunoSEQ multiplex PCR. The sample carries roughly 72,000 clones, 85% to 90% recorded once. The germline V and J ends were trimmed by 6 bases and 3 bases, with 11 bases remaining between them. This CDR3 is built from 13 residues. CDR1 is MRHNA, CDR2 SNTAGT, per germline. The data were taken from a study of OX40 agonist ivuxolimab in advanced cancers. Study-level background: In this cohort, patients received ivuxolimab, an agonistic anti-OX40 (CD134) antibody. People who had prior anti-PD-1, anti-PD-L1 or anti-CTLA-4 therapy could take part, and less than 50% had some.

This clonotype was sampled from an adult with an advanced solid tumor such as melanoma, head and neck, liver or kidney cancer. V gene TRBV6-4 combines with J gene TRBJ1-1; D unclear. This material consisted of CD4+ or CD8+ T cells sorted from blood, taken in a trial of the OX40 agonist ivuxolimab. CDR3 amino acids: CASRENSYTEAFF. CDR3 nucleotides: TGTGCCAGCAGAGAAAACAGTTACACTGAAGCTTTCTTT.